This TCR beta chain derives from a study of graft-versus-host responses after intestinal transplantation. The wider study: All recipients were transplanted with multivisceral, liver-intestinal, or isolated intestinal grafts. Anti-thymocyte globulin induction was given to all recipients, followed by tacrolimus and steroids for two to four years.

The protocol was immunoSEQ multiplex PCR, while the TCRdb copy is restricted to in-frame clones and leaves out a portion. This sample has about 84,000 clones, with 75% to 95% found just once. Comment on this clone: Its antigen is unknown.

The study's findings and limits: Subjects displaying graft-donor T cell macrochimerism possessed elevated graft-versus-host to host-versus-graft clonal ratios inside allografts. Early after transplant, HvG declines were associated with peak levels of circulating GvH clones.

The CDR3 contains 16 residues. CDR1 is LGHNT, CDR2 FRNRAP, per germline. V lost 0 bases to trimming and J lost 2 bases, with 11 bases between them. The clonotype was recovered from a human donor who was the organ donor for an intestinal transplant. The rearrangement links TRBV12-5 to TRBJ2-4; a possible D gene is TRBD1 (5 bases). The source material was unstimulated CD4+ T cells sorted from spleen or lymph node cells, sampled before transplant. The CDR3 DNA reads as TGTGCTAGTGGTTTGGTATGGCAGGGAACCAAAAACATTCAGTACTTC. This gives the protein CASGLVWQGTKNIQYF.